These 13 T cell receptor beta chains share one sample of origin, sequenced in a study of T-cell memory formation after mild COVID-19. TCRdb recomputed calls from the 5' RACE reads with MiXCR, one row per CDR3 protein. The repertoire holds roughly 130,000 distinct CDR3 sequences, with approximately 6.3% as singletons. The sample taken for sequencing was PBMCs or a T cell subset sorted from them (not recorded which). These receptors were obtained from an adult woman who had mild COVID-19 (a few samples of this study predate the infection). Cell type and time point are not known.

The sample holds a few counts of this clonotype. The rearrangement uses TRBV14 and TRBJ2-7, with 7 bases aligning to TRBD2. Germline V gene sequence: CDR1 SGHDN, CDR2 FVKESK. CDR3 length equals 17 residues. Trimming took 0 bases from V and 6 from J; bases not matched to a gene: 14. CDR3 in amino acids: CASSQDGHGRRDREQYF. The CDR3 DNA sequence: TGTGCCAGCAGCCAAGATGGGCACGGGAGGCGGGACCGCGAGCAGTACTTC.

This clonotype was observed a few times. The chain joins TRBV20-1 to TRBJ2-3, with 10 positions matching TRBD2. The junction had 21 bases not matched to a gene; V was cut back by 6 bases and J by 6 bases. Germline CDR1 DFQATT, CDR2 SNEGSKA (reference sequence). The CDR3 loop spans 18 amino acids. This CDR3 reads CSARTTSGSLPSLDTQYF. The CDR3 nucleotides are TGCAGTGCCCGAACGACTAGCGGGTCTCTCCCTAGCTTGGATACGCAGTATTTT.

This clonotype was recorded a few times. The rearrangement links TRBV5-4 to TRBJ1-2; TRBD1 matches 7 bases. Trimming removed 6 bases from V and 4 bases from J; junction bases left unmatched: 12. CDR3 length: 15 amino acids. CDR1 and CDR2 from the germline V gene are SGHNT and YYREEE (reference sequence). The CDR3 bases are TGTGCCAGCACCGGCGGGACAGATCTACGCTATGGCTACACCTTC. It encodes CASTGGTDLRYGYTF.

This clonotype has only a few counts. The rearrangement joins TRBV7-8 to TRBJ1-2, with 7 bases aligning to TRBD1. Germline V gives CDR1 SGHVS, CDR2 FQNEAQ. The CDR3 is made up of 12 amino acids. With V trimmed by 1 base and J by 8 bases, 1 base remained unmatched. The CDR3 spells CASSLVGGGYTF. CDR3 nucleotides: TGTGCCAGCAGCTTAGTAGGGGGCGGCTACACCTTC.

Ten or more counts support this clonotype. This sequence joins TRBV6-1 and TRBJ1-5, with TRBD1 matching 8 bases. V dropped 5 bases and J dropped 4; count of bases not matched to a gene: 1. The V gene's germline CDR1 is MNHNS and CDR2 SASEGT. The CDR3 has 13 residues. The CDR3 reads CASSRQGNQPQHF. For the CDR3, the DNA is TGTGCCAGCAGTCGACAGGGGAATCAGCCCCAGCATTTT.

This clonotype has only a few counts. The V and J genes are TRBV6-5 and TRBJ1-1; D not certain. Germline loops: CDR1 MNHEY, CDR2 SVGAGI. Trimming left V 7 bases short and J 1 base short, with 13 bases between. The CDR3 runs to 14 residues. The CDR3 region is CASTKGQENTEAFF. The CDR3 bases are TGTGCCAGCACCAAAGGGCAGGAGAACACTGAAGCTTTCTTT.

This clonotype was counted between two and nine times. The chain links TRBV18 to TRBJ1-2, with a possible D match to TRBD1 (6 bases). Germline V gene lookup returns CDR1 KGHSH and CDR2 LQKENI. The CDR3 length is 14 residues. V lost 7 bases to trimming and J lost 2 bases, with 14 bases between them. CDR3 sequence reads: CASYRDTSNYGYTF. In DNA form, the CDR3 reads TGTGCCAGCTACCGGGACACCTCGAACTATGGCTACACCTTC.

This clonotype was observed many times. The V call is TRBV10-3, the J call TRBJ1-5; 7 nucleotides line up with TRBD1. Germline CDR1 ENHRY, CDR2 SYGVKD. The CDR3 loop spans 15 amino acids. The V gene end was trimmed by 6 bases and the J gene end by 4 bases; junction bases not matched to a gene: 9. CDR3: CAIRSDRNFNQPQHF. DNA for the CDR3: TGTGCCATCAGATCGGACAGGAACTTTAATCAGCCCCAGCATTTT.

This clonotype was detected ten times or more. The V and J genes are TRBV10-3 and TRBJ2-2; the D is unclear. In germline, CDR1 is ENHRY, CDR2 SYGVKD. The length of the CDR3 is 12 residues. V was cut by 7 bases and J by 4 bases, with 7 bases left in between. The CDR3 loop reads CAIMVSTGELFF. The CDR3 DNA reads as TGTGCCATCATGGTTTCCACCGGGGAGCTGTTTTTT.

The CDR3 bases are TGTGCCAGCAGTTACGGCGGGGTTGGGTCCTACGAGCAGTACTTC. Translating gives CASSYGGVGSYEQYF. The chain links TRBV6-5 to TRBJ2-7, with D perhaps matching TRBD2 (6 bases). This CDR3 has 15 residues. V lost 2 bases to trimming and J lost 1 base, with 12 bases between them. Germline V lookup: CDR1 MNHEY, CDR2 SVGAGI.

The gene calls are TRBV12-3 or TRBV12-4 and TRBJ2-4; 8 positions match TRBD2. V gave up 0 bases and J gave up 6 bases; unmatched junction bases: 4. This CDR3 spans 15 amino acids. The DNA for the CDR3 is TGTGCCAGCAGTTTAGCGGCTAGCGGGTCAAACATTCAGTACTTC. Translation gives CASSLAASGSNIQYF.

This clonotype was seen only a few times. V and J are TRBV5-1 and TRBJ2-1; tentative D call: TRBD2 (6 bases). This CDR3 has 15 amino acids. Looked up from germline, CDR1 is SGHRS and CDR2 is YFSETQ. Trimming shortened V by 0 bases and J by 8 bases, and 15 bases separated the two germline ends. CDR3 DNA: TGCGCCAGCAGCTTGGCGGGAGTCGGTAGGGATGAGCAGTTCTTC. Translated, it gives CASSLAGVGRDEQFF.

The V and J genes are TRBV6-1 and TRBJ2-7; D perhaps matches TRBD1 (6 bases). Germline V CDR1 and CDR2: MNHNS, SASEGT. V lost 4 bases, J lost 5 bases, and 12 bases lay in between. CDR3 length equals 13 residues. CDR3 nucleotide sequence: TGTGCCAGCAGTGGTGGACAGTCCCACGAGCAGTACTTC. It specifies CASSGGQSHEQYF.